In this sample, the clone carrying this T cell receptor (beta chain) turned up many times. The record originates from a study of T cells after yellow fever vaccination. Study in general: It was SMART-Seq v4 Ultra Low Input that prepared the fractions with low cell numbers. General study results and limits: Contamination by abundant bulk-population clonotypes could be present in FACS-sorted repertoires. Secondary responses were weaker yet peaked faster, day 5 versus 15. There was a small share of clonotypes that showed up in both the CD4 and CD8 compartments.

TCRdb itself ran the 5' RACE reads through MiXCR, one entry per CDR3 protein. The sample has about 94,000 distinct CDR3 sequences; under 9% are singletons. The germline V gene has CDR1 LGHNA and CDR2 YSLEER. V lost 3 bases, J lost 9 bases, and 3 bases stayed unmatched. This CDR3 comprises 14 residues. This chain links TRBV4-3 with TRBJ2-1; 12 bases line up with TRBD1. The clonotype comes from a man in his late teens or twenties who received the YFV17D yellow fever vaccine. Here the sequenced sample was CD8+ T cells not binding an NS4B(214-222) dextramer, sorted from PBMCs, taken more than 13 days after the first yellow fever vaccination. The CDR3 DNA reads as TGCGCCAGCAGCCATGGGACAGGGGGCGGTGAGCAGTTCTTC. This codes for CASSHGTGGGEQFF.